Listed below are T cell receptor beta chains from one sample, sequenced in a study of vaccination and CD4 T cells after COVID-19. Which antigens these TCRs recognize remains unknown. Via MiXCR, TCRdb re-called the PCR reads, giving one row per CDR3 protein. The sample yields roughly 15,000 distinct CDR3 sequences, around 40% seen once. The sample consisted of CD4+ T cells from blood, cultured in vitro. Every receptor here comes from a human donor who had recovered from COVID-19. CDR3s include the opening cysteine and the closing phenylalanine or tryptophan. D genes are given only for firm matches. The size entry is marked missing in some rows and otherwise reads once, few, many or a size class.

V: TRBV9
J: TRBJ1-1
D: TRBD1
size: -
CDR3: CASSPTTGMNTEAFF
DNA: TGTGCCAGCAGCCCTACGACAGGGATGAACACTGAAGCTTTCTTT

V: TRBV5-8
J: TRBJ1-2
D: TRBD1
size: few
CDR3: CASSSLQGTGVGYTF
DNA: TGTGCCAGCAGCTCCCTCCAAGGGACAGGGGTTGGCTACACCTTC

V: TRBV6-1
J: TRBJ2-1
D: -
size: few
CDR3: CASSDSAATRGEQFF
DNA: TGTGCCAGCAGTGATTCGGCAGCGACCCGGGGGGAGCAGTTCTTC

V: TRBV2
J: TRBJ1-1
D: -
size: few
CDR3: CASSVLGRREQAFF
DNA: TGTGCCAGCAGTGTGTTAGGCCGGCGGGAACAAGCTTTCTTT

V: TRBV20-1
J: TRBJ1-5
D: -
size: -
CDR3: CSAKMWGGNQPQHF
DNA: TGCAGTGCCAAGATGTGGGGGGGCAATCAGCCCCAGCATTTT

V: TRBV29-1
J: TRBJ2-7
D: TRBD1
size: few
CDR3: CSGARYRDRGYEQYF
DNA: TGCAGCGGGGCTCGTTACCGGGACAGGGGCTACGAGCAGTACTTC

V: TRBV4-3
J: TRBJ1-3
D: -
size: -
CDR3: CASSQVAFSGNTIYF
DNA: TGCGCCAGCAGCCAAGTGGCTTTCTCTGGAAACACCATATATTTT

V: TRBV30
J: TRBJ1-2
D: TRBD1
size: few
CDR3: CAWGPRGVDYGYTF
DNA: TGTGCCTGGGGACCCAGGGGGGTGGACTATGGCTACACCTTC

V: TRBV6-7
J: TRBJ1-1
D: -
size: few
CDR3: CASSCRPADENTEAFF
DNA: TGTGCCAGCAGTTGCCGGCCGGCAGATGAGAACACTGAAGCTTTCTTT

V: TRBV24-1
J: TRBJ2-1
D: -
size: -
CDR3: CATSDSQGPYNEQFF
DNA: TGTGCCACCAGTGATTCCCAGGGTCCCTACAATGAGCAGTTCTTC

V: TRBV20-1
J: TRBJ2-2
D: -
size: few
CDR3: CSASGTTNTGELFF
DNA: TGCAGTGCTAGCGGGACCACGAACACCGGGGAGCTGTTTTTT

V: TRBV5-4
J: TRBJ2-7
D: TRBD1
size: -
CDR3: CASSLGQGGSYEQYF
DNA: TGTGCCAGCAGCTTGGGACAGGGGGGTTCCTACGAGCAGTACTTC

V: TRBV4-3
J: TRBJ1-2
D: -
size: few
CDR3: CASSQEWGLGGYTF
DNA: TGCGCCAGCAGCCAAGAGTGGGGGTTGGGTGGCTACACCTTC

V: TRBV6-5
J: TRBJ1-4
D: -
size: -
CDR3: CASSYSWGLGEKLFF
DNA: TGTGCCAGCAGTTACTCGTGGGGCTTAGGTGAAAAACTGTTTTTT

V: TRBV30
J: TRBJ1-2
D: TRBD1
size: -
CDR3: CAWSVPGGLYGYTF
DNA: TGTGCCTGGAGTGTACCAGGGGGGTTATATGGCTACACCTTC

V: TRBV19
J: TRBJ1-1
D: -
size: -
CDR3: CASSIGWGINTEAFF
DNA: TGTGCCAGTAGTATTGGGTGGGGAATTAACACTGAAGCTTTCTTT

V: TRBV18
J: TRBJ1-2
D: -
size: -
CDR3: CASSPGQSYGYTF
DNA: TGTGCCAGCTCACCAGGACAATCGTATGGCTACACCTTC

V: TRBV2
J: TRBJ1-2
D: TRBD1
size: -
CDR3: CASRRDSPNYGYTF
DNA: TGTGCCAGCAGGCGGGACAGTCCTAACTATGGCTACACCTTC

V: TRBV6-1
J: TRBJ2-2
D: -
size: -
CDR3: CASGGTGPGTGELFF
DNA: TGTGCCAGCGGGGGAACAGGGCCTGGGACCGGGGAGCTGTTTTTT

V: TRBV7-2
J: TRBJ1-2
D: -
size: -
CDR3: CASSFREGGHGYTF
DNA: TGTGCCAGCAGCTTCAGGGAGGGCGGGCATGGCTACACCTTC

V: TRBV6-1
J: TRBJ2-6
D: -
size: -
CDR3: CASSRGAASGANVLTF
DNA: TGTGCCAGCAGCCGGGGGGCAGCCTCTGGGGCCAACGTCCTGACTTTC

V: TRBV12-5
J: TRBJ1-2
D: -
size: -
CDR3: CASGSPRGYTF
DNA: TGTGCTAGTGGTTCCCCCCGAGGCTACACCTTC

V: TRBV3-1
J: TRBJ1-5
D: -
size: -
CDR3: CASSQGVAGNQPQHF
DNA: TGTGCCAGCAGCCAAGGGGTGGCAGGGAATCAGCCCCAGCATTTT

V: TRBV29-1
J: TRBJ1-1
D: -
size: -
CDR3: CSVEDPQHTEAFF
DNA: TGCAGCGTTGAAGATCCACAGCACACTGAAGCTTTCTTT

V: TRBV5-1
J: TRBJ2-7
D: TRBD2
size: -
CDR3: CASAPGRESSYEQYF
DNA: TGCGCCAGCGCCCCCGGGCGGGAGAGCTCCTACGAGCAGTACTTC

V: TRBV12-3/TRBV12-4
J: TRBJ2-7
D: TRBD2
size: few
CDR3: CASSPAGGPYEQYF
DNA: TGTGCCAGCAGCCCCGCGGGGGGGCCTTACGAGCAGTACTTC

V: TRBV7-9
J: TRBJ2-5
D: -
size: few
CDR3: CASSFWQFQETQYF
DNA: TGTGCCAGCAGCTTTTGGCAATTTCAAGAGACCCAGTACTTC

V: TRBV10-3
J: TRBJ1-1
D: -
size: -
CDR3: CAIRPGGDTEAFF
DNA: TGTGCCATCAGGCCGGGCGGGGACACTGAAGCTTTCTTT

V: TRBV5-1
J: TRBJ1-6
D: -
size: -
CDR3: CASSLAGDGGYNSPLHF
DNA: TGCGCCAGCAGCTTGGCCGGGGATGGGGGCTATAATTCACCCCTCCACTTT

V: TRBV2
J: TRBJ1-2
D: -
size: -
CDR3: CASSEIPAANYGYTF
DNA: TGTGCCAGCAGTGAAATCCCCGCAGCAAACTATGGCTACACCTTC

V: TRBV19
J: TRBJ1-1
D: -
size: -
CDR3: CASTPRGKGTEAFF
DNA: TGTGCCAGTACCCCCCGAGGGAAGGGCACTGAAGCTTTCTTT